These 9 T cell receptor beta chains were sequenced from one sample in a study of glioma-infiltrating T cells. The iRepertoire nested amplicon-rescue multiplex PCR amplified TCR alpha and beta CDR3s from RNA. In TCRdb, the multiplex PCR reads were re-called with MiXCR into one record per CDR3 protein. The profile shows around 100,000 distinct CDR3 sequences, less than 30% of them singletons. Specimen: glioma tissue, nonneoplastic brain tissue, or PBMCs (not recorded which). Every receptor here comes from a human donor with low-grade glioma or glioblastoma, undergoing nonglioma brain surgery, or in good health (not recorded which).

The table lists this clonotype with a few counts. The genes are TRBV7-2 and TRBJ1-1; D uncertain. The CDR3 totals 17 residues. The V gene lost 0 bases and the J gene lost 0 bases, with 14 bases spanning the gap. Germline CDR1 is SGHTA and CDR2 is FQGNSA. The chain's CDR3 is CASSLAPAIILNTEAFF. In DNA form, the CDR3 reads TGTGCCAGCAGCTTAGCGCCAGCCATAATATTGAACACTGAAGCTTTCTTT.

V usage is TRBV11-2 and J usage is TRBJ1-1; D remains unclear. The CDR3 has 15 amino acids. V was cut by 1 base and J by 8 bases, with 17 bases left in between. Germline V lookup: CDR1 SGHAT, CDR2 FQNNGV. Written as DNA, the CDR3 is TGTGCCAGCAGCTTAGGGGCGTCGGCAATGATAGAAGCTTTCTTT. Translating gives CASSLGASAMIEAFF.

This clonotype was counted many times. V usage is TRBV27 and J usage is TRBJ2-7, with 8 bases fitting TRBD1. CDR1 MNHEY and CDR2 SMNVEV come from the germline V gene (reference sequence). CDR3 size: 15 residues. V gave up 6 bases and J gave up 3 bases; unmatched junction bases: 10. The CDR3 nucleotides are TGTGCCAGCAGGTCAGGGGGCGGAAGGGTCTACGAGCAGTACTTC. It specifies CASRSGGGRVYEQYF.

This clonotype occurred once. The conserved phenylalanine or tryptophan is not found at the CDR3 terminus, so this likely reflects a read error. CDR3 nucleotides: TGCAGCGCGGCAGGGCCGGAAGCTTTCTCT. Its translation is CSAAGPEAFS. This sequence joins TRBV29-1 and TRBJ1-1; tentatively, D is TRBD1 (5 bases). V was cut by 7 bases and J by 8 bases, with 11 bases left in between. Looked up from germline, CDR1 is SQVTM and CDR2 is ANQGSEA. CDR3 length equals 10 residues.

This clonotype was picked up a small number of times. J is TRBJ1-2 and V is TRBV9, with TRBD1 matching over 7 bases. CDR1 and CDR2 (germline): SGDLS, YYNGEE. This CDR3 contains 15 residues. V was pared by 3 bases and J by 8 bases, with 13 bases of the junction left unmatched. For the CDR3, the DNA is TGTGCCAGCAGCGGTCCGGGACAGCCGACTAAGGGCTACACCTTC. Translation gives CASSGPGQPTKGYTF.

This clonotype has a count of ten or more. The chain recombines TRBV7-2 with TRBJ1-2; D is undetermined. Germline CDR1 reads SGHTA; CDR2 reads FQGNSA. The ends were cut back, 2 bases at V and 8 bases at J, with 12 bases in the middle. CDR3 size: 13 residues. CDR3 sequence reads: CASSLPELVGYTF. In DNA, the CDR3 is TGTGCCAGCAGCTTACCAGAGCTTGTGGGCTACACCTTC.

This clonotype was seen repeatedly, ten times or more. The chain links TRBV2 to TRBJ1-2; tentative D call: TRBD1 (6 bases). V was trimmed by 5 bases and J by 7 bases, leaving 14 bases between them. Germline loops: CDR1 SNHLY, CDR2 FYNNEI. CDR3 length equals 13 residues. In DNA form, the CDR3 reads TGTGCCAGCAGTCCCAGGACAGTAGGTGGCTACACCTTC. As protein: CASSPRTVGGYTF.

As DNA, the CDR3 is TGCAGCGTTGCAGAGAGCTCTGGAAACACCATATATTTT. It codes for CSVAESSGNTIYF. The chain is built from TRBV29-1 and TRBJ1-3; D unresolved. CDR1 is SQVTM, CDR2 ANQGSEA, per germline. CDR3 size: 13 residues. With 4 bases removed from V and 0 bases from J, the gap between germline ends came to 7 bases.

This clonotype has just a few counts. The V and J genes are TRBV29-1 and TRBJ2-3; no reliable D call. V gave up 2 bases and J gave up 6 bases, with 6 bases separating them. The germline V gene encodes CDR1 SQVTM and CDR2 ANQGSEA. This CDR3 spans 11 amino acids. In nucleotides, the CDR3 is TGCAGCGTTGAAATGTACGATACGCAGTATTTT. Protein product: CSVEMYDTQYF.